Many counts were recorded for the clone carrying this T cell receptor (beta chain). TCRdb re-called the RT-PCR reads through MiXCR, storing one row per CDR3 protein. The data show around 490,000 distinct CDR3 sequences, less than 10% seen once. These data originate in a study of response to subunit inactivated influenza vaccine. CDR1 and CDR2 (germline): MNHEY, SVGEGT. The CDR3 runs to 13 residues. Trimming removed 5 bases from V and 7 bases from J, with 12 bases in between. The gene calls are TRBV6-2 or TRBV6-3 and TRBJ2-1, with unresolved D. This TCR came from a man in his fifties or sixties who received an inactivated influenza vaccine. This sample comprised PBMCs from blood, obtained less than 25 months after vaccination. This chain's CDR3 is CASSPEKSNEQFF. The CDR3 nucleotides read TGTGCCAGCAGTCCGGAGAAATCGAATGAGCAGTTCTTC.